This T cell receptor beta chain stems from a study of technical replicates of blood from a few donors. The repertoire was sequenced with immunoSEQ multiplex PCR; TCRdb's copy has only in-frame clones and lacks some. Counted here are about 83,000 clones, around 96% occurring once; the ten biggest clones make up around 0.31%. CDR3 length: 15 amino acids. Trimming removed 4 bases from V and 5 bases from J, with 15 bases in between. Germline V gene sequence: CDR1 MGHDK, CDR2 SYGVNS. This clone was seen only once. The specimen was T cells isolated from PBMCs. This sequence was found in a human donor in good health. The chain uses TRBV25-1 and TRBJ1-5; possibly TRBD1 for D (5 bases). The CDR3 bases are TGTGCCAGCAGTGGGACAACAATTCCGCATCAGCCCCAGCATTTT. Its translation is CASSGTTIPHQPQHF.